This TCR beta chain was sequenced during a study of blood T cells in healthy people across ages. Study outcomes and limitations: In older individuals, TCR beta diversity per million T cells was lower, falling roughly linearly with age.

Worth noting for this clonotype: Its antigen is currently unknown.

This CDR3 is 14 amino acids long. The germline V gene encodes CDR1 SEHNR and CDR2 FQNEAQ (reference sequence). Trimming pared 5 bases from V and 6 bases from J, leaving 14 bases between. Next came a second PCR, run for roughly 6 to 11 cycles, which used a sample-barcoded 5' primer along with a J-beta primer mix. TCRdb re-called the 5' RACE reads through MiXCR, storing one row per CDR3 protein. The repertoire consists of hundreds of thousands of distinct CDR3 sequences, with about 59% occurring once and the leading ten covering about 27%. The clonotype was recovered from a man younger than 45 in good health. Sequenced material: blood. The V and J genes are TRBV7-9 and TRBJ2-1; no firm D call. CDR3 sequence: CASSPRSTANEQFF. The CDR3 DNA reads TGTGCCAGCAGCCCCAGATCTACAGCCAATGAGCAGTTCTTC.